This T cell receptor beta chain was profiled in a study of blood T cell repertoires in COVID-19. The overall study: T cells, B-cell-depleted T cells, or PBMCs supplied cDNA or gDNA.

In the study's own analysis: Estimation of nucleated cell counts relied on the amplification of reference gene primers. Clones were read by immunoSEQ multiplex PCR, and TCRdb kept only the in-frame ones, dropping some. The D gene and trimming were derived from the DNA, and the V and J assignments and clone size from that table. Here the sample spans around 300,000 clones, 86% being singletons. Seattle enrolled patients during active infection and tracked them longitudinally. The CDR3 extends over 15 amino acids. Trimming removed 7 bases from V and 11 bases from J; junction bases left unmatched: 17. Looked up from germline, CDR1 is WNHNN and CDR2 is SYGVQD (reference sequence).

The source is a woman aged 70 to 79 with COVID-19, enrolled during active disease. The chain combines TRBV10-1 with TRBJ1-5; 7 nucleotides agree with TRBD1. Sequencing used peripheral blood. CDR3 DNA: TGCGCCAGCACGGGGACAGACCGTAGAGTTTGGGCCCAGCATTTT. Its protein is CASTGTDRRVWAQHF.